These 12 T cell receptor beta chains came from one sample sequenced in a study of cytomegalovirus exposure and HLA in healthy donors. Amplification used 60 Vbeta primers and 13 Jbeta primers. TCRdb's copy holds only in-frame clones and misses some; the assay was immunoSEQ multiplex PCR. The repertoire includes about 130,000 clones, approximately 74% of them detected once, and around 7.2% sits in the top ten. The sample comprised PBMCs. The receptors shown here come from a male donor in good health and CMV-seronegative.

In DNA form, the CDR3 reads TGTGCCAGCATCCCTCGGTCCTCACACTATGGCTACACCTTC. Protein product: CASIPRSSHYGYTF. This chain links TRBV2 with TRBJ1-2; D is undetermined. Germline assignment: CDR1 SNHLY and CDR2 FYNNEI. There are 14 residues in the CDR3. Trimming removed 7 bases at V and 3 bases at J, with 15 bases between.

This clone was counted a few times. V is TRBV5-8 and J is TRBJ2-1; D is possibly TRBD1 (6 bases). This CDR3 comprises 15 residues. V was pared by 0 bases and J by 5 bases, with 12 bases between. Germline assignment: CDR1 SGHTS and CDR2 YDEGEE. The CDR3 loop is CASSLGRTANNEQFF. As DNA, the CDR3 is TGTGCCAGCAGCTTGGGAAGGACAGCGAACAATGAGCAGTTCTTC.

The V call is TRBV6-5, the J call TRBJ2-7, with TRBD1 as a possible D gene (6 bases). This CDR3 spans 14 amino acids. The germline V gene encodes CDR1 MNHEY and CDR2 SVGAGI. V was trimmed by 4 bases and J by 2 bases, leaving 12 bases between them. CDR3: CASSSKGVTYEQYF. The CDR3 region has the DNA TGTGCCAGCAGTTCTAAGGGGGTGACCTACGAGCAGTACTTC.

The gene calls are TRBV5-5 and TRBJ1-6; 8 bases match TRBD1. Germline V CDR1 and CDR2: SGHKS, YYEKEE (reference sequence). Trimming took 1 base from V and 7 from J; bases not matched to a gene: 7. The CDR3 runs to 16 residues. The CDR3 loop is CASSLLQGAQNSPLHF. The CDR3 DNA reads TGTGCCAGCAGCTTGCTCCAGGGGGCGCAGAATTCACCCCTCCACTTT.

The rearrangement links TRBV9 to TRBJ1-3; no definite D call. The V and J ends lost 0 bases and 3 bases respectively, with 13 bases between them. Germline CDR1 SGDLS, CDR2 YYNGEE. The CDR3 is 16 amino acids. CDR3 sequence: CASSVEDRGFGNTIYF. In nucleotides, the CDR3 is TGTGCCAGCAGCGTAGAGGACCGAGGGTTTGGAAACACCATATATTTT.

This chain joins TRBV9 and TRBJ2-2; D is unresolved. The CDR3 has 16 amino acids. Germline CDR1 SGDLS, CDR2 YYNGEE. The V end lost 0 bases, the J end lost 2 bases, and 11 bases lay between the germline ends. CDR3 bases: TGTGCCAGCAGCGTAGTCAGCCCGGGTAACACCGGGGAGCTGTTTTTT. Its translation is CASSVVSPGNTGELFF.

This chain connects TRBV29-1 to TRBJ2-7; D remains unclear. From germline, CDR1 is SQVTM and CDR2 ANQGSEA. The CDR3 length is 13 residues. Trimming took off 3 bases at V and 0 bases at J, with 9 bases between the two ends. Here the CDR3 reads CSVEGESSYEQYF. The CDR3 nucleotides are TGCAGCGTTGAGGGCGAGTCCTCCTACGAGCAGTACTTC.

This clone was counted a few times. This chain joins TRBV28 and TRBJ2-2; 9 bases are shared with TRBD2. CDR3 size: 14 residues. The germline CDR1 and CDR2 sequences are MDHEN and SYDVKM. V lost 5 bases and J lost 5; bases outside the gene matches: 3. The CDR3 sequence: CASSGSGRTGELFF. CDR3 DNA sequence: TGTGCCAGCAGTGGTAGCGGGAGAACCGGGGAGCTGTTTTTT. Variable domain in full (rest from reference TRBV28 and TRBJ2-2): DVKVTQSSRYLVKRTGEKVFLECVQDMDHENMFWYRQDPGLGLRLIYFSYDVKMKEKGDIPEGYSVSREKKERFSLILESASTNQTSMYLCASSGSGRTGELFFGEGSRLTVL.

The chain uses TRBV5-6 and TRBJ2-7, with TRBD2 matching 7 bases. This CDR3 comprises 14 residues. Germline values: CDR1 SGHDT, CDR2 YYEEEE. With V trimmed by 7 bases and J by 2 bases, 9 bases remained unmatched. CDR3 sequence reads: CASGPSGLPYEQYF. The CDR3 nucleotides are TGTGCCAGCGGACCTAGCGGCTTGCCCTACGAGCAGTACTTC.

The gene calls are TRBV27 and TRBJ1-6, with D possibly being TRBD1 (5 bases). Trimming stripped 6 bases from V and 6 bases from J, with 12 bases between. CDR3 length: 14 amino acids. From germline, CDR1 is MNHEY and CDR2 SMNVEV (reference sequence). As DNA, the CDR3 is TGTGCCAGCAGAAGCAGGGACTTTAATTCACCCCTCCACTTT. This sequence encodes CASRSRDFNSPLHF.

J is TRBJ2-7 and V is TRBV9; 8 nucleotides align to TRBD1. The CDR3 has 14 residues. With 4 bases clipped from V and 5 bases from J, the junction kept 8 bases outside the gene matches. Germline V lookup: CDR1 SGDLS, CDR2 YYNGEE. The CDR3 sequence is CASSPRRGRDEQYF. The CDR3 DNA reads TGTGCCAGCAGCCCTCGCAGGGGGCGGGACGAGCAGTACTTC.

For the CDR3, the DNA is TGTGCCAGCAGCTCAGCCGTGGCAAACACCATATATTTT. This gives the protein CASSSAVANTIYF. V usage is TRBV7-9 and J usage is TRBJ1-3; no clear D gene. The CDR3 runs 13 residues. Trimming removed 4 bases at V and 6 bases at J, with 10 bases between. Per the germline V gene, CDR1 is SEHNR and CDR2 is FQNEAQ (reference sequence).